These 5 T cell receptor beta chains were sequenced from one sample in a study of response to subunit inactivated influenza vaccine. MiXCR was run by TCRdb on the RT-PCR reads, yielding one entry per CDR3 protein. The repertoire has around 580,000 distinct CDR3 sequences, around 15% of them found once; the top ten carry around 10%. Sequenced here: PBMCs from blood, sampled 11 to 12 days after vaccination. These receptors were collected from a man aged 50-60 years who received an inactivated influenza vaccine.

There are a few counts of this clonotype. The chain uses TRBV20-1 and TRBJ2-7, with D unresolved. The CDR3 contains 13 residues. Germline CDR1 reads DFQATT; CDR2 reads SNEGSKA (reference sequence). Trimming pared 3 bases from V and 0 bases from J, leaving 9 bases between. The CDR3 DNA reads as TGCAGTGCTAGCTCACCAGGCTCCTACGAGCAGTACTTC. Residues: CSASSPGSYEQYF.

This clonotype was seen only a few times. The chain has TRBV11-2 and TRBJ2-7, with D possibly being TRBD2 (5 bases). V was trimmed by 3 bases and J by 7 bases, leaving 16 bases between them. CDR3 length equals 14 residues. Germline V gene lookup returns CDR1 SGHAT and CDR2 FQNNGV. CDR3 residues: CASSFERNLWEQYF. Here the CDR3 DNA reads TGTGCCAGCAGCTTCGAGCGGAACCTCTGGGAGCAGTACTTC.

This clonotype was observed a handful of times. The chain recombines TRBV13 with TRBJ1-1; D gene ambiguous. The CDR3 extends over 14 amino acids. Deletions cut 3 bases from V and 5 bases from J, with 13 bases between. Per the germline V gene, CDR1 is PRHDT and CDR2 is FYEKMQ (reference sequence). For the CDR3, the DNA is TGTGCCAGCAGCTTGACCCCAACCGGGACTGAAGCTTTCTTT. Encoded protein: CASSLTPTGTEAFF.

The rearrangement uses TRBV20-1 and TRBJ1-5; possibly TRBD1 for D (5 bases). CDR3 length: 15 amino acids. V was clipped by 5 bases and J by 0 bases, with 14 bases between them. Germline V gene sequence: CDR1 DFQATT, CDR2 SNEGSKA (reference sequence). The CDR3: CSASSGTVSNQPQHF. CDR3 nucleotide sequence: TGCAGTGCTTCCTCCGGGACGGTTAGCAATCAGCCCCAGCATTTT.

This clonotype appeared a few times. The rearrangement uses TRBV29-1 and TRBJ2-5, with 7 nucleotides matching TRBD2. Germline CDR1 reads SQVTM; CDR2 reads ANQGSEA. Trimming removed 4 bases from V and 4 bases from J; junction bases left unmatched: 3. This CDR3 spans 12 amino acids. The CDR3 DNA follows: TGCAGCGTTGGAGCGGGGATAGAGACCCAGTACTTC. This encodes CSVGAGIETQYF.